These 20 T cell receptor beta chains were sequenced from one sample in a study of cytomegalovirus exposure and HLA in healthy donors. Amplification used 60 Vbeta primers and 13 Jbeta primers. Produced via immunoSEQ multiplex PCR; TCRdb's table is partial and in-frame only. Of roughly 150,000 clones in the sample, roughly four fifths are singletons; the top ten hold about 3.8%. Material: PBMCs. The receptors originated from a man aged 50-60 years in good health and CMV-seropositive.

V is TRBV7-2 and J is TRBJ2-3; 11 bases line up with TRBD2. The junction had 1 base not matched to a gene; V was cut back by 1 base and J by 4 bases. This CDR3 contains 15 residues. Per germline, CDR1 SGHTA and CDR2 FQGNSA. The DNA for the CDR3 is TGTGCCAGCAGCTTAGTAGCGGGGGGGGCAGATACGCAGTATTTT. Its protein product is CASSLVAGGADTQYF.

V usage is TRBV5-4 and J usage is TRBJ1-2, with D maybe TRBD1 (6 bases). Germline V gene sequence: CDR1 SGHNT, CDR2 YYREEE (reference sequence). This CDR3 spans 18 amino acids. V was pared by 0 bases and J by 4 bases, with 22 bases between. This chain's CDR3 is CASSLAGGQGRSRYGYTF. In DNA form, the CDR3 reads TGTGCCAGCAGCTTGGCCGGGGGGCAGGGAAGGTCTCGCTATGGCTACACCTTC.

This clone was recorded a few times. The chain links TRBV5-4 to TRBJ1-3; D possibly corresponds to TRBD1 (5 bases). This CDR3 has 13 amino acids. Trimming stripped 0 bases from V and 8 bases from J, with 9 bases between. CDR1 SGHNT and CDR2 YYREEE come from the germline V gene (reference sequence). CDR3 DNA: TGTGCCAGCAGCTTGGGGGGCACAGACACCATATATTTT. This encodes CASSLGGTDTIYF.

This clone was counted once. Germline and junction disagree at one end, which may indicate a read error. The rearrangement links TRBV19 to TRBJ2-5; D gene uncertain. CDR1 and CDR2 (germline): LNHDA, SQIVND (reference sequence). The CDR3 loop spans 14 amino acids. The CDR3 DNA reads TGTGCCAGTAGTATTCAGCCCAACCAAGAGGCCCAGTACTTC. It translates to CASSIQPNQEAQYF.

This clone is a singleton in its sample. V and J are TRBV7-2 and TRBJ2-7, with 9 bases matching TRBD1. The CDR3 consists of 16 residues. CDR1 and CDR2 from the germline V gene are SGHTA and FQGNSA. The J segment lost 4 bases and the V segment lost 6 bases, leaving 13 bases of the junction unmatched. In DNA form, the CDR3 reads TGTGCCAGCAGTCCTGGGTTGGACAGGGGATTGTACGAGCAGTACTTC. It yields the protein CASSPGLDRGLYEQYF.

The chain joins TRBV7-3 to TRBJ2-7, with D perhaps TRBD1 (5 bases). Germline CDR1 is SGHTA and CDR2 is FQGTGA. V lost 2 bases, J lost 4 bases, and 12 bases lay in between. The CDR3 covers 14 residues. CDR3 region: CASSLAGKGYEQYF. CDR3 DNA: TGTGCCAGCAGCTTAGCAGGGAAGGGATACGAGCAGTACTTC.

Here the CDR3 reads CASTTTGVNTEAFF. For the CDR3, the DNA is TGTGCCAGTACTACGACAGGGGTGAACACTGAAGCTTTCTTT. The J gene is TRBJ1-1, the V gene TRBV19; 8 bases fit TRBD1. The CDR3 sequence is 14 residues long. Germline V gene sequence: CDR1 LNHDA, CDR2 SQIVND (reference sequence). J was trimmed by 0 bases and V by 7 bases; bases with no gene match: 4.

The chain has TRBV7-6 and TRBJ1-3; TRBD1 matches at 9 bases. The length of the CDR3 is 16 residues. V trimming: 1 base; J trimming: 3 bases; junction bases outside the gene matches: 4. Looked up from germline, CDR1 is SGHVS and CDR2 is FNYEAQ. The CDR3 DNA reads as TGTGCCAGCAGCTTAGAGGGACAGGGTCGTGGAAACACCATATATTTT. Its protein is CASSLEGQGRGNTIYF.

The rearrangement joins TRBV7-9 to TRBJ1-2, with 7 bases that match TRBD1. There are 14 residues in the CDR3. Per germline, CDR1 SEHNR and CDR2 FQNEAQ (reference sequence). V shed 6 bases and J 6 bases; nucleotides not matched to a gene: 10. CDR3 in amino acids: CASSITPGGNGYTF. The CDR3 nucleotides read TGTGCCAGCAGTATTACCCCAGGGGGGAATGGCTACACCTTC.

This clone was observed a few times. This sequence joins TRBV7-2 and TRBJ2-1, with unresolved D. CDR3 size: 14 residues. Deletions cut 3 bases from V and 6 bases from J, with 12 bases between. Germline values: CDR1 SGHTA, CDR2 FQGNSA. In DNA form, the CDR3 reads TGTGCCAGCAGCTTCCAGACTGGATCCAATGAGCAGTTCTTC. Amino acid sequence: CASSFQTGSNEQFF.

The chain joins TRBV21-1 to TRBJ2-7; whether TRBD2, the table's D call, matches the DNA was not checked. TRBV21-1 is a recognized pseudogene. The CDR3 is made up of 18 amino acids. The CDR3 DNA sequence: TGTGCCAGCAGCAACATCCTCTCAGCGGGGACAAGCTCCTACGAGCAGTACTTC. Translation: CASSNILSAGTSSYEQYF.

V is TRBV28 and J is TRBJ1-5; D unclear. CDR3 length equals 14 residues. Germline CDR1 MDHEN, CDR2 SYDVKM. V lost 7 bases and J lost 6, with 16 bases in between. CDR3 sequence: CASINSGSSQPQHF. The CDR3 DNA follows: TGTGCCAGCATCAATAGTGGGAGCTCTCAGCCCCAGCATTTT.

The chain is built from TRBV7-9 and TRBJ2-5; 8 nucleotides agree with TRBD1. Looked up from germline, CDR1 is SEHNR and CDR2 is FQNEAQ (reference sequence). This CDR3 region has 14 residues. V dropped 2 bases and J dropped 2; count of bases not matched to a gene: 1. The CDR3 coding sequence is TGTGCCAGCAGCTTACGGACAGGGCAAGAGACCCAGTACTTC. The encoded protein is CASSLRTGQETQYF.

The gene calls are TRBV5-1 and TRBJ1-5; no clear D gene. The CDR3 extends over 14 amino acids. Germline V gene sequence: CDR1 SGHRS, CDR2 YFSETQ. V lost 0 bases, J lost 5 bases, and 9 bases lay in between. CDR3 nucleotide sequence: TGCGCCAGCAGCTTGGACGGACTGGATCAGCCCCAGCATTTT. Its translation is CASSLDGLDQPQHF.

V gene TRBV6-1 combines with J gene TRBJ1-5, with 7 bases aligning to TRBD1. The CDR3 is made up of 15 amino acids. Losses at the gene ends were 2 bases for V and 7 bases for J; bases not matched to a gene: 8. The germline V gene encodes CDR1 MNHNS and CDR2 SASEGT. The CDR3, as DNA: TGTGCCAGCAGTGAAAGGACAGGCCTAGTGCAGCCCCAGCATTTT. This sequence encodes CASSERTGLVQPQHF.

The V call is TRBV5-4, the J call TRBJ2-1, with 9 bases lining up with TRBD2. From germline, CDR1 is SGHNT and CDR2 YYREEE (reference sequence). V was pared by 4 bases and J by 5 bases, with 13 bases of the junction left unmatched. The CDR3 loop spans 17 amino acids. Here the CDR3 reads CASSPPGGRASDNEQFF. The CDR3, as DNA: TGTGCCAGCAGCCCCCCCGGCGGGAGGGCTTCGGACAATGAGCAGTTCTTC. The full variable domain, in which reference TRBV5-4 and TRBJ2-1 provide the parts outside the CDR3, is ETGVTQSPTHLIKTRGQQVTLRCSSQSGHNTVSWYQQALGQGPQFIFQYYREEENGRGNFPPRFSGLQFPNYSSELNVNALELDDSALYLCASSPPGGRASDNEQFFGPGTRLTVL.

This sequence joins TRBV5-1 and TRBJ1-4, with D tentatively TRBD1 (6 bases). This CDR3 has 15 residues. V was pared by 5 bases and J by 0 bases, with 11 bases between. Germline V lookup: CDR1 SGHRS, CDR2 YFSETQ. In DNA form, the CDR3 reads TGCGCCAGCAGTCGGGACACCGCAACTAATGAAAAACTGTTTTTT. Its translation is CASSRDTATNEKLFF.

The CDR3 DNA reads as TGTGCCAGCAGTTTTCGGAGCTCTGGAAACACCATATATTTT. It yields the protein CASSFRSSGNTIYF. V gene TRBV28 combines with J gene TRBJ1-3; D gene unclear. The CDR3 is 14 amino acids. V gave up 3 bases and J gave up 0 bases, with 6 bases separating them. Germline assignment: CDR1 MDHEN and CDR2 SYDVKM.

V gene TRBV2 combines with J gene TRBJ1-4, with a weak D call TRBD1 (5 bases). The V gene lost 6 bases and the J gene lost 0 bases, with 14 bases spanning the gap. Germline CDR1 reads SNHLY; CDR2 reads FYNNEI. This CDR3 is built from 16 residues. CDR3 residues: CASRDPTAPTNEKLFF. Here the CDR3 DNA reads TGTGCCAGCAGAGACCCGACAGCGCCAACTAATGAAAAACTGTTTTTT.

This chain connects TRBV27 to TRBJ2-1; TRBD2 aligns across 8 bases. CDR3 length equals 14 residues. Germline V gene data show CDR1 as MNHEY and CDR2 as SMNVEV (reference sequence). Trimming at V came to 5 bases and at J to 1 base, leaving 1 base not matched to a gene. The CDR3 loop reads CASSRGGSYNEQFF. As DNA, the CDR3 is TGTGCCAGCAGTCGGGGGGGGTCCTACAATGAGCAGTTCTTC.